This TCR beta chain comes out of a study of blood T cells in healthy people across ages. General study findings and limits: Any conclusive comparison of naive versus antigen-experienced cells was prevented by using unsorted PBMCs. Diversity estimated from one million T cells was considered an underestimate.

CDR3 length: 13 residues. Trimming pared 0 bases from V and 7 bases from J, leaving 9 bases between. The germline CDR1 and CDR2 sequences are MNHEY and SVGAGI. The authors ran a second PCR of about 6 to 11 cycles using a sample-barcoded 5' primer and a J-beta primer mix. TCRdb processed the 5' RACE reads anew with MiXCR; each CDR3 protein has one entry. The sample consists of approximately 800,000 distinct CDR3 sequences, roughly 24% of them appearing once. On this clonotype: Antigen: not known.

A further study also used this sample, focusing on T cells of mothers and their children. That work states: Comparable shaping of TCR recombination output by thymic selection was observed in related and unrelated pairs.

The TCR sequence derives from a boy aged 5-17 years in good health. The sequencing input was blood. The chain uses TRBV6-5 and TRBJ1-2, with D possibly TRBD1 on 5 matching bases. The CDR3 spells CASSYSSGGGYTF. The DNA for the CDR3 is TGTGCCAGCAGTTACTCGTCTGGGGGTGGCTACACCTTC.